This is a list of T cell receptor beta chains from one sample in a study of T cells after posttransplantation cyclophosphamide. Sequencing was performed with immunoSEQ multiplex PCR; in TCRdb, only in-frame clones are kept and a portion is missing. The repertoire holds 15,000 to 20,000 clones, 85% seen once, with about 30% in the top ten. Sample: PBMCs, taken after allogeneic stem cell transplant with calcineurin inhibitor and methotrexate. Receptors originate from a female patient aged 18 to 35 who received an allogeneic stem cell transplant from an unrelated donor, was CMV-positive, and had acute and chronic GVHD. Some T cells may have originated in the graft donor. Each CDR3 is given with its conserved first and last residue. The order of the fields is D gene, V gene, clone size, J gene, CDR3 length, CDR3 protein, CDR3 DNA. The D gene is left open where the match is weak. Some rows mark clone size as missing; the rest say once, few, many or name a class of expanded clone.

>TRBD1|TRBV25-1|-|TRBJ1-6|15
CASSAGTGWNSPLHF
TGTGCCAGCAGTGCCGGGACAGGGTGGAATTCACCCCTCCACTTT
>-|TRBV6-1|-|TRBJ1-1|13
CASSDAGETEAFF
TGTGCCAGCAGTGACGCGGGGGAGACTGAAGCTTTCTTT
>-|TRBV5-1|-|TRBJ2-5|15
CASSFTSGRQETQYF
TGCGCCAGCAGCTTTACTAGTGGGCGCCAAGAGACCCAGTACTTC
>-|TRBV19|few|TRBJ1-4|13
CASSIANSEKLFF
TGTGCCAGTAGTATAGCGAACAGCGAAAAACTGTTTTTT
>-|TRBV5-4|once|TRBJ1-2|13
CASSTDRGYGYTF
TGTGCCAGCAGCACGGACAGAGGATATGGCTACACCTTC
>TRBD2|TRBV27|-|TRBJ2-7|16
CASSLSPTSGAYEQYF
TGTGCCAGCAGTTTATCGCCCACTAGCGGGGCCTACGAGCAGTACTTC
>TRBD2|TRBV28|-|TRBJ2-1|14
CASRGTSGYNEQFF
TGTGCCAGCAGAGGGACTAGCGGATACAATGAGCAGTTCTTC
>TRBD1|TRBV19|-|TRBJ2-7|14
CASSRQGGFYEQYF
TGTGCCAGTAGTCGACAGGGGGGATTCTACGAGCAGTACTTC
>-|TRBV19|-|TRBJ2-6|15
CASSITGSGANVLTF
TGTGCCAGTAGTATTACAGGGTCTGGGGCCAACGTCCTGACTTTC
>-|TRBV5-1|-|TRBJ2-5|13
CASRSAGWETQYF
TGCGCCAGCCGGAGCGCCGGGTGGGAGACCCAGTACTTC
>-|TRBV7-7|-|TRBJ2-1|13
CASSLGSGNEQFF
TGTGCCAGCAGCTTAGGTTCGGGCAATGAGCAGTTCTTC
>TRBD2|TRBV29-1|-|TRBJ2-1|17
CSVVAGFGLAGDNEQFF
TGCAGCGTTGTCGCTGGTTTTGGGCTAGCGGGAGACAATGAGCAGTTCTTC
>TRBD2|TRBV7-2|-|TRBJ2-7|15
CASSFLTSGNSEQYF
TGTGCCAGCAGCTTCCTTACTAGCGGGAATTCCGAGCAGTACTTC
>-|TRBV20-1|once|TRBJ2-3|11
CSATLTDTQYF
TGCAGTGCTACACTTACAGATACGCAGTATTTT
>TRBD1|TRBV11-2|-|TRBJ2-7|11
CASRQGYEQYF
TGTGCCAGCAGACAGGGGTACGAGCAGTACTTC
>TRBD1|TRBV9|-|TRBJ1-2|16
CASSESRTGGSYGYTF
TGTGCCAGCAGCGAGTCCCGGACAGGGGGCAGCTATGGCTACACCTTC
>TRBD2|TRBV29-1|-|TRBJ2-1|13
CSVGRGSYNEQFF
TGCAGCGTGGGGAGGGGTTCTTACAATGAGCAGTTCTTC
>-|TRBV4-1|-|TRBJ1-6|15
CASSQDRVRVSPLHF
TGCGCCAGCAGCCAAGATCGGGTCAGGGTCTCACCCCTCCACTTT
>-|TRBV19|-|TRBJ2-2|14
CASSIGTDLGELFF
TGTGCCAGTAGTATAGGCACAGACCTCGGGGAGCTGTTTTTT
>-|TRBV9|-|TRBJ2-7|15
CASSVATTGSYEQYF
TGTGCCAGCAGCGTAGCTACGACGGGCTCCTACGAGCAGTACTTC
>TRBD2|TRBV14|once|TRBJ2-3|15
CASSQELAGTDTQYF
TGTGCCAGCAGCCAAGAACTAGCGGGCACAGATACGCAGTATTTT
>TRBD2|TRBV11-2|-|TRBJ2-3|15
CASSLLAGVSDTQYF
TGTGCCAGCAGCTTACTGGCGGGAGTTTCAGATACGCAGTATTTT
>-|TRBV2|-|TRBJ1-1|12
CASSGGEFKAFF
TGTGCCAGCAGTGGCGGGGAGTTTAAAGCTTTCTTT
>TRBD2|TRBV7-9|-|TRBJ2-7|15
CASSASGASGNEQYF
TGTGCCAGCAGTGCCAGTGGGGCTAGCGGGAACGAGCAGTACTTC
>-|TRBV11-2|once|TRBJ2-7|13
CASSVRQGYEQYF
TGTGCCAGCAGCGTAAGGCAGGGCTACGAGCAGTACTTC
>TRBD1|TRBV2|-|TRBJ1-2|15
CASSEGTGGPYGYTF
TGTGCCAGCAGTGAAGGGACAGGGGGCCCTTATGGCTACACCTTC
>TRBD1|TRBV10-3|-|TRBJ2-7|14
CAISPGQGNYEQYF
TGTGCCATCAGTCCGGGACAGGGGAACTACGAGCAGTACTTC
>TRBD1|TRBV11-3|-|TRBJ2-1|12
CASSSDRGRQFF
TGTGCCAGCAGCTCCGACAGGGGACGGCAGTTCTTC
>TRBD2|TRBV2|-|TRBJ2-5|15
CASSVSPLAEETQYF
TGTGCCAGCAGTGTCAGCCCACTAGCGGAAGAGACCCAGTACTTC
>-|TRBV5-1|-|TRBJ1-2|14
CASSLAGGGYGYTF
TGCGCCAGCAGCTTGGCCGGGGGGGGCTATGGCTACACCTTC
>-|TRBV6-6|-|TRBJ1-3|15
CASSSNTGSGNTIYF
TGTGCCAGCAGTTCCAACACAGGGTCAGGAAACACCATATATTTT
>-|TRBV11-2|-|TRBJ2-1|15
CASSSTAEDYNEQFF
TGTGCCAGCAGCTCGACAGCCGAGGACTACAATGAGCAGTTCTTC
>TRBD2|TRBV5-4|-|TRBJ2-2|17
CASSGSGRAGRTGELFF
TGTGCCAGCAGCGGGAGCGGGAGGGCCGGGAGAACCGGGGAGCTGTTTTTT
>TRBD1|TRBV2|-|TRBJ1-5|17
CASSARLGQGSNQPQHF
TGTGCCAGCAGTGCCCGTCTAGGACAGGGTAGCAATCAGCCCCAGCATTTT
>TRBD2|TRBV4-2|-|TRBJ2-1|15
CASSPSSGRYNEQFF
TGTGCCAGCAGCCCTTCTAGCGGGAGATACAATGAGCAGTTCTTC
>-|TRBV6-5|-|TRBJ1-1|12
CASRHSQTEAFF
TGTGCCAGCAGACACAGTCAAACTGAAGCTTTCTTT
>TRBD1|TRBV11-2|few|TRBJ2-1|14
CASSLDGRTGEQFF
TGTGCCAGCAGCTTAGATGGGAGGACAGGGGAGCAGTTCTTC
>-|TRBV19|-|TRBJ2-7|15
CASSIGLGGRYEQYF
TGTGCCAGTAGTATTGGTTTGGGGGGTCGCTACGAGCAGTACTTC
>TRBD2|TRBV25-1|-|TRBJ2-3|15
CASSEYRDYTDTQYF
TGTGCCAGCAGTGAATACCGGGACTACACAGATACGCAGTATTTT
>TRBD1|TRBV4-1|-|TRBJ1-1|14
CASSTDRVNTEAFF
TGCGCCAGCAGCACGGACAGGGTGAACACTGAAGCTTTCTTT
>-|TRBV5-1|-|TRBJ2-1|17
CASSQYSKGGPGNEQFF
TGCGCCAGCAGCCAGTATTCTAAGGGCGGGCCTGGCAATGAGCAGTTCTTC
>TRBD1|TRBV5-1|-|TRBJ2-7|14
CASSPGTGSYEQYF
TGCGCCAGCAGTCCCGGGACAGGCTCCTACGAGCAGTACTTC
>-|TRBV30|-|TRBJ2-7|13
CAWSSGRGSEQYF
TGTGCCTGGAGTTCGGGTAGGGGGTCCGAGCAGTACTTC
>TRBD2|TRBV4-1|once|TRBJ2-3|16
CASSQDRGGSKGTQYF
TGCGCCAGCAGCCAAGATCGAGGCGGGAGCAAGGGTACGCAGTATTTT
>-|TRBV27|-|TRBJ2-7|13
CASSFTPRAEQYF
TGTGCCAGCAGTTTTACCCCAAGAGCCGAGCAGTACTTC